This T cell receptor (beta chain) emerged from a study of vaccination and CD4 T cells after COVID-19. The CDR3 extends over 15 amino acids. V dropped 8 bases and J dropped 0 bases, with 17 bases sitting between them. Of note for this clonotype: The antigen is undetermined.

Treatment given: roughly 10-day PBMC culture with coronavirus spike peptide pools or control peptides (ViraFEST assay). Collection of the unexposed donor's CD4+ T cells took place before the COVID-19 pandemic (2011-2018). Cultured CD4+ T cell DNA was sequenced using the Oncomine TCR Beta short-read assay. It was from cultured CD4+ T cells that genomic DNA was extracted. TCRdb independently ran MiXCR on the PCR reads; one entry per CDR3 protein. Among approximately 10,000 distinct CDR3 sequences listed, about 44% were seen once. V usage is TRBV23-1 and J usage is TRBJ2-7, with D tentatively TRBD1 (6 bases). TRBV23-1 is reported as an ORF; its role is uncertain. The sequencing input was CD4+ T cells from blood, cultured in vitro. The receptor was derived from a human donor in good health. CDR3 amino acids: CASHNPGALSYEQYF. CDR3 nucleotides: TGCGCCAGCCACAACCCAGGGGCCCTCTCCTACGAGCAGTACTTC.